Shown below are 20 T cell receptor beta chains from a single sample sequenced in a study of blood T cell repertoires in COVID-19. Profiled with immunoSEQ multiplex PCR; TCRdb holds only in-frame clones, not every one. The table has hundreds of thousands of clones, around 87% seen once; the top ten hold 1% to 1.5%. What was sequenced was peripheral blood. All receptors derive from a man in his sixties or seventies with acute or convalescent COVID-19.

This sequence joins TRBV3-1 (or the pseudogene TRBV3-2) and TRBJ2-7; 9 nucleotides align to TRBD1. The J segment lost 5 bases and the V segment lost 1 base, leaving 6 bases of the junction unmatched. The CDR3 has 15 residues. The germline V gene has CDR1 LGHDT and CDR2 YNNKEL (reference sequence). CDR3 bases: TGTGCCAGCAGCCAAGGCGGGTACAGGGGGCACGAGCAGTACTTC. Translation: CASSQGGYRGHEQYF.

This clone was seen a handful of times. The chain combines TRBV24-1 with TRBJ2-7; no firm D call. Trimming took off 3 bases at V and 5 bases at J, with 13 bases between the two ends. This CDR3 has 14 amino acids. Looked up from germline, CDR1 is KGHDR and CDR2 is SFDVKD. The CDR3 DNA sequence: TGTGCCACCAGTGATGGCGTTTTTCGGGACGAGCAGTACTTC. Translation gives CATSDGVFRDEQYF.

CDR3 in DNA: TGTGCCAGCAGTAGGGCTTCGGACAGACAGCCCCAGCATTTT. Translating gives CASSRASDRQPQHF. The chain links TRBV6-5 to TRBJ1-5; TRBD1 might be the D (6 bases). The germline V and J ends were trimmed by 5 bases and 7 bases, with 15 bases remaining between them. Germline lookup yields CDR1 MNHEY and CDR2 SVGAGI. This CDR3 is built from 14 residues.

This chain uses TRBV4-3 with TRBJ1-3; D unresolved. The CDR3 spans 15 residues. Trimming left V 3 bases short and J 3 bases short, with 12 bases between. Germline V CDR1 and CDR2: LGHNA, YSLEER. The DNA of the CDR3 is TGCGCCAGCAGCCAGGGCCCGGGAGTTGGAAACACCATATATTTT. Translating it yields CASSQGPGVGNTIYF.

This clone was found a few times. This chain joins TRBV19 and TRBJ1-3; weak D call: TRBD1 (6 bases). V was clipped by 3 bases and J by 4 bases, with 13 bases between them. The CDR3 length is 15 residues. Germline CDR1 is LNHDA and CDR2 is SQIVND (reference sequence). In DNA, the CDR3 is TGTGCCAGTAGTATCCGCCGGGACACGGGAAACACCATATATTTT. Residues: CASSIRRDTGNTIYF.

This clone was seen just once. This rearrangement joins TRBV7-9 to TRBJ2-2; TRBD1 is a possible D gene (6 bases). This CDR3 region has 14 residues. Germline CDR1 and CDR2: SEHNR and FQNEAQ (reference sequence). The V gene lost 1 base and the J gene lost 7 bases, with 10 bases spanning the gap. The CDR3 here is CASSLGGLGGELFF. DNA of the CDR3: TGTGCCAGCAGCTTAGGGGGGCTCGGCGGGGAGCTGTTTTTT.

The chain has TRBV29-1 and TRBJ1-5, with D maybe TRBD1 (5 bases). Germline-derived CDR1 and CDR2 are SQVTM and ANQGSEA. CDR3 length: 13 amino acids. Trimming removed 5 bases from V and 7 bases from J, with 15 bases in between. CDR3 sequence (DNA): TGCAGCGTTCTCATGCCGGGGGGACAGCCCCAGCATTTT. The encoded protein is CSVLMPGGQPQHF.

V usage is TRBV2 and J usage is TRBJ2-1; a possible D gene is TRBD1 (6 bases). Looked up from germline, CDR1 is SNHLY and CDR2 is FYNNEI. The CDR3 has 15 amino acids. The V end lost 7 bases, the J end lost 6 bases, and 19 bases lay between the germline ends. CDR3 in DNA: TGTGCCAGCACGTTGGACAGCCTCTCGGGCAATGAGCAGTTCTTC. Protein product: CASTLDSLSGNEQFF.

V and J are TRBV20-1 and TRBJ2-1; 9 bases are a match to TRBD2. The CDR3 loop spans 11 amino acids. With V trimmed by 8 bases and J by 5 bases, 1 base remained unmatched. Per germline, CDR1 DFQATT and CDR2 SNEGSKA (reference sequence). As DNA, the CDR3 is TGCAGTAGCGGGAGGAACAATGAGCAGTTCTTC. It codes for CSSGRNNEQFF.

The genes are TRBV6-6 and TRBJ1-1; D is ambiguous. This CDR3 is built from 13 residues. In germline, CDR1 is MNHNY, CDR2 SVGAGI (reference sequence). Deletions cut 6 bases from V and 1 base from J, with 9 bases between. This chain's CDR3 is CASSERQNTEAFF. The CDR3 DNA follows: TGTGCCAGCAGCGAGAGACAGAACACTGAAGCTTTCTTT.

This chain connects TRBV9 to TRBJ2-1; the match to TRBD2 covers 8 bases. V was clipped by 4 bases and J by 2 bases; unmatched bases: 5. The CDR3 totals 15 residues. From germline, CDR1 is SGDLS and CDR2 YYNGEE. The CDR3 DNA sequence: TGTGCCAGCAGCCCGGGACTAGGGGCCTACAATGAGCAGTTCTTC. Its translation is CASSPGLGAYNEQFF.

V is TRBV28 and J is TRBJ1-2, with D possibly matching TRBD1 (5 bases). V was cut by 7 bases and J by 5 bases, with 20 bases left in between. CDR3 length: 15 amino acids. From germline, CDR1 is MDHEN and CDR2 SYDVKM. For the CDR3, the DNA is TGTGCCAGCATCCAAAAGGGGTACCGTTTTTATGGCTACACCTTC. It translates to CASIQKGYRFYGYTF.

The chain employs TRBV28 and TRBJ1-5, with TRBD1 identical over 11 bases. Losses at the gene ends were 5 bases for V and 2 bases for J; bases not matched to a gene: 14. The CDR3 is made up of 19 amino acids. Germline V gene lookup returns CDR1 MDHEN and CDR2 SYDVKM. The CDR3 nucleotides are TGTGCCAGCAGTCCCCGGGACAGGGGGGCGGTTTTGGGCAATCAGCCCCAGCATTTT. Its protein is CASSPRDRGAVLGNQPQHF.

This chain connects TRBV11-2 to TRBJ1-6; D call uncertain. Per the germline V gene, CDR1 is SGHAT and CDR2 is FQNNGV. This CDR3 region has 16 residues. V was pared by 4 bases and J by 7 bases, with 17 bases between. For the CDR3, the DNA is TGTGCCAGCAGCTCCCCCAGGACTGGAAGGAATTCACCCCTCCACTTT. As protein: CASSSPRTGRNSPLHF.

The chain's CDR3 is CASSYRETDTQYF. DNA for the CDR3: TGTGCCAGCAGCTACAGGGAAACAGATACGCAGTATTTT. This rearrangement joins TRBV5-8 to TRBJ2-3; possibly TRBD1 for D (6 bases). Between the trimmed V and J ends, which lost 3 bases and 3 bases, there was a span of 8 bases. CDR1 and CDR2 from the germline V gene are SGHTS and YDEGEE. This CDR3 is 13 amino acids long.

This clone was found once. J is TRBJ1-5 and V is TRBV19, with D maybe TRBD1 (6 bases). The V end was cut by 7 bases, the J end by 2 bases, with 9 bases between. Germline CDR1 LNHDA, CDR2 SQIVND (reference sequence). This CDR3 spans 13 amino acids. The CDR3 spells CASTAGGNQPQHF. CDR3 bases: TGTGCCAGTACGGCAGGGGGCAATCAGCCCCAGCATTTT. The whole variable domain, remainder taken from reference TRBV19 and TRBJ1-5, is DGGITQSPKYLFRKEGQNVTLSCEQNLNHDAMYWYRQDPGQGLRLIYYSQIVNDFQKGDIAEGYSVSREKKESFPLTVTSAQKNPTAFYLCASTAGGNQPQHFGDGTRLSIL.

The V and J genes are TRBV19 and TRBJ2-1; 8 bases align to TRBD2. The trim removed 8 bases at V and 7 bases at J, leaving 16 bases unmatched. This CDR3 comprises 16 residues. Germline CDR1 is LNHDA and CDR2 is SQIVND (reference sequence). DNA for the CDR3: TGTGCCAGTTCCCAAGCGGGAGTCGGGGTAGGTAATGAGCAGTTCTTC. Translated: CASSQAGVGVGNEQFF.

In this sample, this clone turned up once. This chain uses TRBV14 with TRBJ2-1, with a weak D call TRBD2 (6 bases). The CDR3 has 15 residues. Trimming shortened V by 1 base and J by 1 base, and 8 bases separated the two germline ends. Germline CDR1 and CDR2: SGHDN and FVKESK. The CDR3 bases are TGTGCCAGCAGCCAAGGTCGGGGGTCCTACAATGAGCAGTTCTTC. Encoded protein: CASSQGRGSYNEQFF.

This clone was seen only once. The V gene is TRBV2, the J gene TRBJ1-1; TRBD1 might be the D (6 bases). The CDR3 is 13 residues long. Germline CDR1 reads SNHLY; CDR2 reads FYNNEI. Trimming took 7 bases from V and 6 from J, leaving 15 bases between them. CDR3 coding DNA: TGTGCCAGCAAAGTCAGGGGATCCCCTGAAGCTTTCTTT. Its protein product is CASKVRGSPEAFF.

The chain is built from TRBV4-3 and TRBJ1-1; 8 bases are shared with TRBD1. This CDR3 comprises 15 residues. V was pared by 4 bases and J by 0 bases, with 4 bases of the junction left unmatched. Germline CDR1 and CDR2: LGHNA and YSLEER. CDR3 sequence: CASSPGQDMNTEAFF. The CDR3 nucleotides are TGCGCCAGCAGCCCGGGACAGGACATGAACACTGAAGCTTTCTTT.